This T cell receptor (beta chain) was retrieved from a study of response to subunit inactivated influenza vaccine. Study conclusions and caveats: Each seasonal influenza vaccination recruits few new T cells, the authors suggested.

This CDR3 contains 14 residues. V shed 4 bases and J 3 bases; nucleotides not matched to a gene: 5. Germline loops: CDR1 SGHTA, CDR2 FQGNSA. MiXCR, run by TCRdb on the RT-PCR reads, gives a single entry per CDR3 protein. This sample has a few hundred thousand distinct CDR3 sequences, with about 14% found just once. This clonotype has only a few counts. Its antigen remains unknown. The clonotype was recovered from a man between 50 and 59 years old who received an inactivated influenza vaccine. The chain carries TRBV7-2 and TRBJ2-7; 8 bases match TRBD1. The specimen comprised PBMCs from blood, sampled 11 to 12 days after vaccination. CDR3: CASSSDRVIYEQYF. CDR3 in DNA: TGTGCCAGCAGCTCGGACAGGGTCATCTACGAGCAGTACTTC.